These 27 T cell receptor beta chains were all obtained from the same sample, sequenced in a study of shared clonotypes between healthy human individuals (TCRdb year 2020). Libraries were constructed by the immunoSEQ multiplex PCR assay. Imported from immuneACCESS, the table was reduced by TCRdb to in-frame sequences with V and J called. These copies leave out some clones; in studies compared against another copy, an unresolved V gene accounts for under half, and the cause of the remainder is not known. The sample data list about 79,000 clones, and around 57% of these were observed just once. The ten biggest clones cover over 50% of the sample. Sequencing input: memory CD8+ T cells sorted from blood. This specimen's cell subset or site label, interpreted: CD45RO+ cells pooled with CCR7-negative TemRA cells. These receptor sequences come from a man younger than 45 in good health.

This clone was detected many times. V usage is TRBV5-1 and J usage is TRBJ2-7, with D tentatively TRBD1 (6 bases). CDR3 size: 14 residues. Germline CDR1 SGHRS, CDR2 YFSETQ. V was trimmed by 3 bases and J by 5 bases, leaving 15 bases between them. CDR3 nucleotide sequence: TGCGCCAGCAGCTCGCACTATACAGGGAACGAGCAGTACTTC. Translated: CASSSHYTGNEQYF.

J is TRBJ1-2 and V is TRBV6-1; possible D gene TRBD1, 6 bases. Germline CDR1 is MNHNS and CDR2 is SASEGT. Trimming removed 5 bases from V and 13 bases from J, with 20 bases in between. This CDR3 region has 13 residues. The CDR3 DNA sequence: TGTGCCAGCAGTCCAACAGGACGCAGGGGTTTCACCTTC. This codes for CASSPTGRRGFTF.

This chain joins TRBV9 and TRBJ2-7; possible D gene TRBD2, 5 bases. The length of the CDR3 is 16 residues. Trimming cost V 0 bases and J 2 bases, with 15 bases left between them. Germline V gene data show CDR1 as SGDLS and CDR2 as YYNGEE. CDR3 sequence (DNA): TGTGCCAGCAGCGTAGGAGGGAATTCAGAGACCTACGAGCAGTACTTC. This gives the protein CASSVGGNSETYEQYF.

This clone has a handful of counts. The V gene is TRBV29-1, the J gene TRBJ2-3; possibly TRBD2 for D (5 bases). The V gene's germline CDR1 is SQVTM and CDR2 ANQGSEA. The CDR3 is made up of 14 amino acids. Trimming left V 3 bases short and J 6 bases short, with 16 bases between. CDR3 bases: TGCAGCGTTGAGGACTCGACAAGAATGGATACGCAGTATTTT. Protein: CSVEDSTRMDTQYF.

The V gene is TRBV18, the J gene TRBJ2-1; 8 nucleotides align to TRBD2. This CDR3 spans 16 amino acids. The junction had 11 bases not matched to a gene; V was cut back by 6 bases and J by 4 bases. Germline V gene lookup returns CDR1 KGHSH and CDR2 LQKENI. CDR3 sequence: CASSPAGLAPYNEQFF. CDR3 sequence (DNA): TGTGCCAGCTCCCCAGCAGGACTAGCCCCTTACAATGAGCAGTTCTTC.

CDR3 residues: CASSLFSGMNTEAFF. In DNA form, the CDR3 reads TGCGCCAGCAGCTTGTTCTCAGGGATGAACACTGAAGCTTTCTTT. The chain couples TRBV5-1 to TRBJ1-1; D might be TRBD1 (5 bases). The V end was cut by 1 base, the J end by 0 bases, with 10 bases between. Germline V lookup: CDR1 SGHRS, CDR2 YFSETQ. The CDR3 runs 15 residues. Full variable domain (rest looked up from reference TRBV5-1 and TRBJ1-1): KAGVTQTPRYLIKTRGQQVTLSCSPISGHRSVSWYQQTPGQGLQFLFEYFSETQRNKGNFPGRFSGRQFSNSRSEMNVSTLELGDSALYLCASSLFSGMNTEAFFGQGTRLTVV.

The chain joins TRBV25-1 to TRBJ2-5; D call uncertain. Germline V lookup: CDR1 MGHDK, CDR2 SYGVNS. The CDR3 spans 13 residues. Deletions cut 4 bases from V and 1 base from J, with 7 bases between. CDR3 residues: CASSATAQETQYF. The DNA for the CDR3 is TGTGCCAGCAGTGCAACAGCCCAAGAGACCCAGTACTTC.

V gene TRBV7-9 combines with J gene TRBJ2-7; 7 nucleotides line up with TRBD2. With V trimmed by 5 bases and J by 5 bases, 15 bases remained unmatched. Germline loops: CDR1 SEHNR, CDR2 FQNEAQ (reference sequence). This CDR3 contains 16 residues. The CDR3 spells CASSTSTGTTWNEQYF. For the CDR3, the DNA is TGTGCCAGCAGCACATCCACCGGGACTACTTGGAACGAGCAGTACTTC.

V usage is TRBV19 and J usage is TRBJ1-2; TRBD1 might be the D (6 bases). Germline V gives CDR1 LNHDA, CDR2 SQIVND (reference sequence). Trimming removed 5 bases at V and 4 bases at J, with 14 bases between. CDR3 length equals 14 residues. The chain's CDR3 is CASSAHTGSYGYTF. CDR3 nucleotides: TGTGCCAGTAGTGCCCACACAGGGAGCTATGGCTACACCTTC.

This clone was observed many times. The rearrangement links TRBV6-1 to TRBJ2-7; the match to TRBD2 covers 9 bases. This CDR3 has 15 residues. Trimming removed 3 bases from V and 7 bases from J; junction bases left unmatched: 10. CDR1 MNHNS and CDR2 SASEGT come from the germline V gene. Written as DNA, the CDR3 is TGTGCCAGCAGTGAGTCGGCGGGAGGGCCATTAGAGCAGTACTTC. Translating it yields CASSESAGGPLEQYF.

The chain carries TRBV19 and TRBJ2-7, with 7 bases identical to TRBD1. Germline trimming cut 9 bases from V and 3 bases from J; bases unmatched to any gene: 8. Germline CDR1 is LNHDA and CDR2 is SQIVND (reference sequence). This CDR3 has 13 residues. The CDR3 reads CASQPGQSYEQYF. For the CDR3, the DNA is TGTGCCAGCCAGCCGGGACAGAGCTACGAGCAGTACTTC.

This clone was observed many times. Other DNA sequences in the same sample also yield this CDR3. V and J are TRBV6-4 and TRBJ2-1, with D unclear. Trimming removed 0 bases at V and 3 bases at J, with 3 bases between. Germline V CDR1 and CDR2: MRHNA, SNTAGT. The CDR3 totals 13 residues. As DNA, the CDR3 is TGTGCCAGCAGTGACTCTAGCTACAATGAGCAGTTCTTC. The encoded protein is CASSDSSYNEQFF.

V and J are TRBV7-2 and TRBJ2-7, with a possible D match to TRBD1 (6 bases). V gave up 5 bases and J gave up 3 bases, with 17 bases separating them. The CDR3 is 15 residues long. CDR1 SGHTA and CDR2 FQGNSA come from the germline V gene. The CDR3 reads CASSTPSGGNYEQYF. The CDR3 nucleotides read TGTGCCAGCAGCACCCCGAGTGGGGGCAACTACGAGCAGTACTTC.

The rearrangement uses TRBV7-2 and TRBJ2-2; D unresolved. The CDR3 has 14 amino acids. Germline CDR1 is SGHTA and CDR2 is FQGNSA. V was trimmed by 5 bases and J by 7 bases, leaving 14 bases between them. CDR3 residues: CASSLGYGDGELFF. DNA for the CDR3: TGTGCCAGCAGCCTGGGATACGGTGACGGGGAGCTGTTTTTT.

The chain joins TRBV7-6 to TRBJ1-3; no clear D gene. The V end was cut by 3 bases, the J end by 3 bases, with 6 bases between. The CDR3 extends over 13 amino acids. Germline V gene sequence: CDR1 SGHVS, CDR2 FNYEAQ. CDR3 loop: CASSLSVGNTIYF. CDR3 DNA sequence: TGTGCCAGCAGCTTGAGTGTTGGAAACACCATATATTTT.

V gene TRBV2 combines with J gene TRBJ2-5, with 7 bases aligning to TRBD2. The CDR3 runs to 16 residues. Germline CDR1 and CDR2: SNHLY and FYNNEI. V trimming: 8 bases; J trimming: 2 bases; junction bases outside the gene matches: 14. CDR3 bases: TGTGCCAGCGTTGGAGAGCGACTAGCTGGGCAAGAGACCCAGTACTTC. As protein: CASVGERLAGQETQYF.

The chain uses TRBV11-2 and TRBJ1-5; no definite D call. The CDR3 sequence is 12 residues long. Deletions cut 7 bases from V and 7 bases from J, with 11 bases between. Germline V CDR1 and CDR2: SGHAT, FQNNGV. The CDR3 DNA reads TGTGCCAGCAATCAAGGTTCCCAGCCCCAGCATTTT. Translated, it gives CASNQGSQPQHF.

The chain recombines TRBV1 with TRBJ2-1; TRBD2 is taken as the D call from the table, unchecked against the DNA. TRBV1 is listed as a pseudogene. CDR3 length: 20 amino acids. The DNA for the CDR3 is TGCACCAGCAGCCAGGTAAGGGTGCGGGAGGCCTATCTACCGCCTAATGAGCAGTTCTTC. Its translation is CTSSQVRVREAYLPPNEQFF.

The chain uses TRBV9 and TRBJ2-7; unclear D gene. Between the trimmed V and J ends, which lost 0 bases and 3 bases, there was a span of 10 bases. CDR3 size: 14 residues. Germline assignment: CDR1 SGDLS and CDR2 YYNGEE. The CDR3 spells CASSVDGPGYEQYF. CDR3 in DNA: TGTGCCAGCAGCGTAGATGGTCCCGGCTACGAGCAGTACTTC.

The V and J genes are TRBV6-5 and TRBJ2-2; D is uncertain. This CDR3 spans 14 amino acids. The V gene lost 6 bases and the J gene lost 1 base, with 9 bases spanning the gap. The germline V gene encodes CDR1 MNHEY and CDR2 SVGAGI. In DNA, the CDR3 is TGTGCCAGCAGCTCGGACGGGAACACCGGGGAGCTGTTTTTT. It codes for CASSSDGNTGELFF.

The rearrangement links TRBV5-4 to TRBJ2-3, with D tentatively TRBD2 (6 bases). Germline lookup yields CDR1 SGHNT and CDR2 YYREEE (reference sequence). This CDR3 comprises 14 residues. Trimming cost V 2 bases and J 2 bases, with 9 bases left between them. CDR3 residues: CASSFGGLTDTQYF. The CDR3 bases are TGTGCCAGCAGCTTCGGAGGGCTCACAGATACGCAGTATTTT.

The V and J genes are TRBV7-6 and TRBJ1-5; 10 bases agree with TRBD1. V gave up 6 bases and J gave up 5 bases; unmatched junction bases: 7. Germline V gene sequence: CDR1 SGHVS, CDR2 FNYEAQ. The CDR3 spans 15 residues. CDR3 sequence (DNA): TGTGCCAGCAGGCCGCTCGACAGGGGGCATCAGCCCCAGCATTTT. Its protein product is CASRPLDRGHQPQHF.

This clone occurred a few times. This chain links TRBV4-3 with TRBJ2-7; 10 nucleotides agree with TRBD2. Germline V gene data show CDR1 as LGHNA and CDR2 as YSLEER. CDR3 length equals 16 residues. Unmatched junction bases numbered 5, after V lost 0 bases and J lost 3 bases. The CDR3 DNA reads TGCGCCAGCAGCCAAGAATCTAGCGGGAGTGACTACGAGCAGTACTTC. The encoded protein is CASSQESSGSDYEQYF.

CDR3 amino acids: CASSLGGTALSYEQYF. The CDR3 nucleotides are TGTGCCAGCAGCTTAGGAGGGACAGCCCTGTCCTACGAGCAGTACTTC. This chain links TRBV11-3 with TRBJ2-7, with 7 bases that match TRBD1. The ends lost 1 base at V and 1 base at J; junction bases unmatched: 7. Germline CDR1 reads SGHNT; CDR2 reads YENEEA. There are 16 residues in the CDR3. The full variable domain, completed using reference TRBV11-3 and TRBJ2-7, is EAGVVQSPRYKIIEKKQPVAFWCNPISGHNTLYWYLQNLGQGPELLIRYENEEAVDDSQLPKDRFSAERLKGVDSTLKIQPAELGDSAVYLCASSLGGTALSYEQYFGPGTRLTVT.

CDR3 loop: CASSLAGSGRAGEQYF. Written as DNA, the CDR3 is TGTGCCAGCAGCTTGGCGGGTAGCGGGAGGGCGGGCGAGCAGTACTTC. The chain carries TRBV5-4 and TRBJ2-7, with 11 bases fitting TRBD2. The CDR3 extends over 16 amino acids. CDR1 and CDR2 (germline): SGHNT, YYREEE (reference sequence). V gave up 0 bases and J gave up 6 bases; unmatched junction bases: 8.

The chain uses TRBV9 and TRBJ2-1; 10 bases are a match to TRBD2. In germline, CDR1 is SGDLS, CDR2 YYNGEE. The length of the CDR3 is 14 residues. J was trimmed by 4 bases and V by 3 bases; bases with no gene match: 1. The CDR3 nucleotides are TGTGCCAGCAGCGAGACTAGCGGGTACAATGAGCAGTTCTTC. Translated: CASSETSGYNEQFF.

The chain recombines TRBV15 with TRBJ2-2; tentative D call: TRBD2 (6 bases). CDR3 length equals 15 residues. Germline V CDR1 and CDR2: LNHNV, YYDKDF (reference sequence). V was trimmed by 0 bases and J by 1 base, leaving 6 bases between them. CDR3 protein: CATSREGGNTGELFF. CDR3 coding DNA: TGTGCCACCAGCAGAGAGGGGGGGAACACCGGGGAGCTGTTTTTT.